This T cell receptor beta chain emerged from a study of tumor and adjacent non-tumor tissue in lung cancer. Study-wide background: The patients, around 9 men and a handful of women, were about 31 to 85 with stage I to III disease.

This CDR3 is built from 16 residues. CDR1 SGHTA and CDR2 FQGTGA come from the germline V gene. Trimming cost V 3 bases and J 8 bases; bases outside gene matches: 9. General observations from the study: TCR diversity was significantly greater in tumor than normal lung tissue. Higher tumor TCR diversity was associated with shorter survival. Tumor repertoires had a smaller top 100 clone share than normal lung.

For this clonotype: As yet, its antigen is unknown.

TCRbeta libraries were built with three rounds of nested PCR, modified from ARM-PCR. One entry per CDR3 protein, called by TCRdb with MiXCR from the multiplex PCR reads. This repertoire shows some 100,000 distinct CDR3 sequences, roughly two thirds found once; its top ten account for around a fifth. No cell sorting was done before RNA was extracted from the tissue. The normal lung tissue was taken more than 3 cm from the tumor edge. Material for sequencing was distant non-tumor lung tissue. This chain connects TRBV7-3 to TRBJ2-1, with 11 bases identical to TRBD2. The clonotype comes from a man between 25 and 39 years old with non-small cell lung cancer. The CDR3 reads CASSFPTSGVNDEQFF. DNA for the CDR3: TGTGCCAGCAGCTTCCCGACTAGCGGGGTTAACGATGAGCAGTTCTTC.